This T cell receptor (beta chain) was identified during a study of radiation and T cells in renal cell carcinoma. Time point defined: baseline pretreatment blood. Noted treatment: 15 Gy SBRT to primary tumor, nephrectomy 4 weeks later. Clones were read by immunoSEQ multiplex PCR, and TCRdb kept only the in-frame ones, dropping some. The table shows approximately 100,000 clones, with approximately 86% occurring only once. The CDR3 totals 15 residues. V was cut by 1 base and J by 5 bases, with 14 bases left in between. The germline CDR1 and CDR2 sequences are MGHRA and YSYEKL. This clonotype originated in a middle-aged man with renal cell carcinoma. The V gene is TRBV4-1, the J gene TRBJ1-2; TRBD1 is a possible D gene (6 bases). Sequenced material: blood, taken from a patient whose treatment included radiotherapy and nephrectomy. DNA of the CDR3: TGCGCCAGCAGCCAAGCCGGACAGTTTTATTATGGCTACACCTTC. Translation gives CASSQAGQFYYGYTF.